A selection of T cell receptor beta chains follows, all from one sample in a study of blood T cell repertoires in COVID-19. The protocol was immunoSEQ multiplex PCR, while the TCRdb copy is restricted to in-frame clones and leaves out a portion. Of approximately 61,000 clones in the sample, 65% to 90% are singletons; the top ten hold roughly a tenth. The sample was peripheral blood. Receptor source: a man aged 45-65 years with COVID-19, enrolled during active disease. The CDR3 runs from the conserved cysteine through the conserved F or W. The D gene is left open where the match is weak. Expanded clones are given a class, and other clones once, few, many or no size at all.

size: NA
V: TRBV7-9
J: TRBJ2-3
D: NA
CDR3: CASSPNTDTQYF
DNA: TGTGCCAGCAGCCCAAACACAGATACGCAGTATTTT

size: NA
V: TRBV6-5
J: TRBJ1-1
D: TRBD1
CDR3: CASRRQGNTEAFF
DNA: TGTGCCAGCAGACGACAGGGGAACACTGAAGCTTTCTTT

size: NA
V: TRBV27
J: TRBJ1-2
D: NA
CDR3: CASSLRQEGYGYTF
DNA: TGTGCCAGCAGTTTAAGACAGGAAGGCTATGGCTACACCTTC

size: NA
V: TRBV15
J: TRBJ2-5
D: NA
CDR3: CATSSWEGDETQYF
DNA: TGTGCCACCAGCAGCTGGGAGGGGGACGAGACCCAGTACTTC

size: NA
V: TRBV14
J: TRBJ2-7
D: NA
CDR3: CASSQVSGISYEQYF
DNA: TGTGCCAGCAGCCAAGTTAGCGGTATCTCCTACGAGCAGTACTTC

size: NA
V: TRBV3-1/TRBV3-2
J: TRBJ2-7
D: TRBD1
CDR3: CASSPGTGGPYEQYF
DNA: TGTGCCAGCAGCCCCGGGACAGGGGGTCCCTACGAGCAGTACTTC

size: NA
V: TRBV6-2/TRBV6-3
J: TRBJ1-1
D: NA
CDR3: CASRYPTEAFF
DNA: TGTGCCAGCAGATACCCAACTGAAGCTTTCTTT

size: once
V: TRBV2
J: TRBJ2-1
D: TRBD1
CDR3: CASSASYRGSSYNEQFF
DNA: TGTGCCAGCAGTGCTTCATACAGGGGAAGCTCCTACAATGAGCAGTTCTTC

size: NA
V: TRBV6-2/TRBV6-3
J: TRBJ2-5
D: NA
CDR3: CASSYVSGEAQYF
DNA: TGTGCCAGCAGTTATGTCTCGGGGGAGGCCCAGTACTTC

size: NA
V: TRBV6-5
J: TRBJ2-3
D: NA
CDR3: CASSYSAETSTDTQYF
DNA: TGTGCCAGCAGTTACTCGGCGGAGACTAGCACAGATACGCAGTATTTT

size: NA
V: TRBV19
J: TRBJ1-1
D: TRBD1
CDR3: CASSGQGGTEAFF
DNA: TGTGCCAGTAGTGGACAGGGTGGAACTGAAGCTTTCTTT

size: NA
V: TRBV6-4
J: TRBJ1-1
D: TRBD1
CDR3: CASSQGGPNTEAFF
DNA: TGTGCCAGCAGTCAGGGGGGCCCCAACACTGAAGCTTTCTTT

size: NA
V: TRBV11-2
J: TRBJ2-7
D: NA
CDR3: CASSSTYEQYF
DNA: TGTGCCAGCAGCTCAACCTACGAGCAGTACTTC

size: NA
V: TRBV7-3
J: TRBJ2-3
D: TRBD2
CDR3: CASSPGLAERDTQYF
DNA: TGTGCCAGCAGCCCCGGACTAGCGGAACGCGATACGCAGTATTTT

size: NA
V: TRBV5-1
J: TRBJ2-5
D: TRBD2
CDR3: CASSSGLAGGGETQYF
DNA: TGCGCCAGCAGCTCCGGACTAGCGGGAGGGGGGGAGACCCAGTACTTC

size: once
V: TRBV28
J: TRBJ2-5
D: TRBD2
CDR3: CASSLSGSSETQYF
DNA: TGTGCCAGCAGTTTGAGCGGGAGTAGTGAGACCCAGTACTTC

size: NA
V: TRBV5-6
J: TRBJ2-7
D: TRBD1
CDR3: CASSLGLMGVGQGDEQYF
DNA: TGTGCCAGCAGCTTGGGACTGATGGGTGTGGGACAGGGCGACGAGCAGTACTTC

size: NA
V: TRBV6-5
J: TRBJ1-1
D: NA
CDR3: CASSPGVRNTEAFF
DNA: TGTGCCAGCAGTCCGGGGGTTAGGAACACTGAAGCTTTCTTT

size: NA
V: TRBV4-1
J: TRBJ2-2
D: TRBD2
CDR3: CASSQDREGIAGELFF
DNA: TGCGCCAGCAGCCAAGATCGGGAGGGGATTGCCGGGGAGCTGTTTTTT

size: once
V: TRBV3-1/TRBV3-2
J: TRBJ1-1
D: NA
CDR3: CASSQGGRINTEAFF
DNA: TGTGCCAGCAGCCAAGGGGGCAGAATTAACACTGAAGCTTTCTTT

size: NA
V: TRBV9
J: TRBJ2-2
D: TRBD2
CDR3: CASSVRGRAGELFF
DNA: TGTGCCAGCAGCGTGCGCGGGAGAGCGGGGGAGCTGTTTTTT

size: many
V: TRBV10-3
J: TRBJ2-1
D: TRBD2
CDR3: CASVGRSSGRDEQFF
DNA: TGTGCCTCGGTAGGCCGATCTAGCGGGAGGGACGAGCAGTTCTTC

size: NA
V: TRBV11-3
J: TRBJ2-1
D: TRBD2
CDR3: CASSARGGRANNEQFF
DNA: TGTGCCAGCAGCGCCCGGGGCGGGAGGGCAAACAATGAGCAGTTCTTC

size: NA
V: TRBV15
J: TRBJ2-1
D: NA
CDR3: CATSRDSLYNEQFF
DNA: TGTGCCACCAGCAGGGACAGCTTATACAATGAGCAGTTCTTC

size: NA
V: TRBV3-1/TRBV3-2
J: TRBJ2-2
D: NA
CDR3: CASSQVGGPSGELFF
DNA: TGTGCCAGCAGCCAAGTCGGAGGACCGTCCGGGGAGCTGTTTTTT

size: few
V: TRBV5-1
J: TRBJ2-7
D: TRBD1
CDR3: CASSLSRTGLLEQYF
DNA: TGCGCCAGCAGCTTGTCCCGGACAGGGCTCTTGGAGCAGTACTTC

size: NA
V: TRBV18
J: TRBJ2-2
D: NA
CDR3: CASSPGPGELFF
DNA: TGTGCCAGCTCACCAGGGCCCGGGGAGCTGTTTTTT

size: NA
V: TRBV19
J: TRBJ2-5
D: TRBD1
CDR3: CASSTTGGMETQYF
DNA: TGTGCCAGTAGTACGACAGGGGGCATGGAGACCCAGTACTTC